A single sample gave rise to the 32 T cell receptor beta chains below, sequenced in a study of T cell repertoires in cytomegalovirus infection. These TCRs' antigens remain unknown. In TCRdb, the reads were re-called with MiXCR into one record per CDR3 protein. Counted here are around 500,000 distinct CDR3 sequences, under 45% occurring once; the ten biggest clones make up roughly two fifths. Sequences were derived from cultured PBMCs, sampled from culture after CMV antigen stimulation. Receptor source: a human donor in good health (CMV status not recorded). Some clones in this sample may be carry-over from other donors' samples.

This chain links TRBV7-8 with TRBJ2-7; D is unclear. Trimming stripped 2 bases from V and 0 bases from J, with 14 bases between. Germline CDR1 reads SGHVS; CDR2 reads FQNEAQ. The CDR3 covers 16 residues. The CDR3 coding sequence is TGTGCCAGCAGCTTAATGGTAGAGTCAAGCTCCTACGAGCAGTACTTC. This codes for CASSLMVESSSYEQYF.

The chain carries TRBV7-6 and TRBJ1-6; 9 nucleotides match TRBD1. This CDR3 is 16 amino acids long. Per germline, CDR1 SGHVS and CDR2 FNYEAQ. After removal of 4 bases from V and 3 bases from J, the junction contained 4 bases not matched to a gene. The CDR3 sequence is CASSSGTGSYNSPLHF. The CDR3 nucleotides read TGTGCCAGCAGCTCCGGGACAGGGAGCTATAATTCACCCCTCCACTTT. The full variable domain, with the rest looked up from reference TRBV7-6 and TRBJ1-6, is GAGVSQSPRYKVTKRGQDVALRCDPISGHVSLYWYRQALGQGPEFLTYFNYEAQQDKSGLPNDRFSAERPEGSISTLTIQRTEQRDSAMYRCASSSGTGSYNSPLHFGNGTRLTVT.

This clonotype was observed a few times. This chain joins TRBV6-1 and TRBJ1-5; tentative D call: TRBD1 (5 bases). The germline V gene encodes CDR1 MNHNS and CDR2 SASEGT. The CDR3 runs 18 residues. The V gene lost 4 bases and the J gene lost 0 bases, with 19 bases spanning the gap. CDR3 loop: CASSVSSQGRRSNQPQHF. The CDR3 DNA is TGTGCCAGCAGTGTCTCCTCCCAGGGCCGGCGTAGCAATCAGCCCCAGCATTTT.

This sequence joins TRBV7-2 and TRBJ1-5; D is unresolved. Per germline, CDR1 SGHTA and CDR2 FQGNSA. This CDR3 spans 15 amino acids. Trimming shortened V by 5 bases and J by 0 bases, and 11 bases separated the two germline ends. The CDR3 protein is CASSPGRISNQPQHF. The CDR3 bases are TGTGCCAGCAGCCCCGGAAGGATTAGCAATCAGCCCCAGCATTTT.

This rearrangement joins TRBV28 to TRBJ1-1, with 7 bases identical to TRBD1. V gave up 7 bases and J gave up 4 bases; unmatched junction bases: 6. The CDR3 sequence is 13 residues long. Germline loops: CDR1 MDHEN, CDR2 SYDVKM. The CDR3 sequence is CASKDRDVTEAFF. CDR3 bases: TGTGCCAGCAAAGACAGGGATGTCACTGAAGCTTTCTTT.

The rearrangement links TRBV4-1 to TRBJ2-3, with unresolved D. V was cut by 1 base and J by 1 base, with 6 bases left in between. The CDR3 totals 14 residues. Germline lookup yields CDR1 MGHRA and CDR2 YSYEKL. In DNA form, the CDR3 reads TGCGCCAGCAGCCAAGGTCCAGGCACAGATACGCAGTATTTT. Translation gives CASSQGPGTDTQYF.

In its sample, this clonotype was seen a few times. This sequence may be a read error, since a much larger clone differs from it by one base. The chain has TRBV12-3 or TRBV12-4 and TRBJ1-3; tentatively, D is TRBD1 (6 bases). The V end lost 5 bases, the J end lost 2 bases, and 7 bases lay between the germline ends. This CDR3 has 13 residues. CDR3: CASSRDTGNTIYF. CDR3 bases: TGTGCCAGCAGTCGGGACACTGGAAACACCATATATTTT.

This clonotype was seen only a few times. V is TRBV12-3 or TRBV12-4 and J is TRBJ2-1; 8 nucleotides match TRBD2. The CDR3 contains 15 residues. The ends lost 3 bases at V and 4 bases at J; junction bases unmatched: 5. CDR3 region: CASSFTLAEYNEQFF. CDR3 coding DNA: TGTGCCAGCAGTTTCACACTAGCGGAGTACAATGAGCAGTTCTTC.

The genes are TRBV5-3 and TRBJ1-2; D unclear. TRBV5-3 is known as an ORF, though its function is uncertain. The CDR3 sequence is 13 residues long. Trimming pared 8 bases from V and 6 bases from J, leaving 17 bases between. The chain's CDR3 is CASSRVGSHGYTF. Written as DNA, the CDR3 is TGTGCCAGCAGCCGGGTGGGGTCTCATGGCTACACCTTC.

The chain combines TRBV19 with TRBJ2-1; tentative D call: TRBD2 (6 bases). The CDR3 is 13 amino acids. V was pared by 5 bases and J by 9 bases, with 14 bases between. Germline CDR1 is LNHDA and CDR2 is SQIVND (reference sequence). The CDR3 DNA reads as TGTGCCAGTAGTTTGGTCGTGGGAGGTGAGCAGTTCTTC. Translating it yields CASSLVVGGEQFF.

This clonotype was detected only a few times. This chain uses TRBV7-2 with TRBJ2-4; 9 nucleotides line up with TRBD2. Germline V gene sequence: CDR1 SGHTA, CDR2 FQGNSA. This CDR3 has 14 residues. V lost 2 bases and J lost 8; bases outside the gene matches: 4. The CDR3 DNA reads TGTGCCAGCAGCTTAAGGCGGGGGGGGGACATTCAGTACTTC. Translated, it gives CASSLRRGGDIQYF.

This clonotype was found a few times. The chain recombines TRBV7-2 with TRBJ1-1; D is possibly TRBD1 (5 bases). The germline V gene encodes CDR1 SGHTA and CDR2 FQGNSA. Trimming shortened V by 6 bases and J by 4 bases, and 9 bases separated the two germline ends. CDR3 length equals 12 residues. The chain's CDR3 is CASRRGATEAFF. As DNA, the CDR3 is TGTGCCAGCAGACGAGGGGCCACTGAAGCTTTCTTT.

This clonotype was recorded once. The V call is TRBV2, the J call TRBJ1-5, with a possible D match to TRBD1 (6 bases). From germline, CDR1 is SNHLY and CDR2 FYNNEI. Trimming stripped 10 bases from V and 4 bases from J, with 23 bases between. The CDR3 length is 16 residues. CDR3 residues: CATAVGAGIWNQPQHF. The DNA of the CDR3 is TGTGCCACCGCTGTGGGGGCGGGTATATGGAATCAGCCCCAGCATTTT.

This chain uses TRBV15 with TRBJ2-5; TRBD1 aligns across 10 bases. The CDR3 runs 21 residues. The trim removed 2 bases at V and 1 base at J, leaving 19 bases unmatched. Germline lookup yields CDR1 LNHNV and CDR2 YYDKDF (reference sequence). CDR3 coding DNA: TGTGCCACCAGCAGATCCAAATCCGGACAGGGGGTGAGAGGGATCCAAGAGACCCAGTACTTC. It translates to CATSRSKSGQGVRGIQETQYF.

The J gene is TRBJ1-6, the V gene TRBV6-1; weak D call: TRBD1 (5 bases). Germline CDR1 and CDR2: MNHNS and SASEGT. This CDR3 is built from 16 residues. V was clipped by 7 bases and J by 7 bases, with 20 bases between them. CDR3 nucleotides: TGTGCCAGCACTACCCCGGCAGGGTACAGGAATTCACCCCTCCACTTT. Translation: CASTTPAGYRNSPLHF.

The chain couples TRBV12-5 to TRBJ1-2; TRBD1 aligns across 7 bases. The CDR3 is made up of 12 amino acids. The V gene end was trimmed by 5 bases and the J gene end by 6 bases; junction bases not matched to a gene: 3. Per the germline V gene, CDR1 is LGHNT and CDR2 is FRNRAP. The chain's CDR3 is CASGQGVDGYTF. DNA of the CDR3: TGTGCTAGTGGTCAGGGGGTGGATGGCTACACCTTC.

V and J are TRBV7-9 and TRBJ1-1; D call uncertain. V was trimmed by 2 bases and J by 0 bases, leaving 7 bases between them. This CDR3 has 14 residues. The germline V gene has CDR1 SEHNR and CDR2 FQNEAQ (reference sequence). The CDR3 region is CASSLMALNTEAFF. The CDR3 DNA reads as TGTGCCAGCAGCTTAATGGCGTTGAACACTGAAGCTTTCTTT.

The chain carries TRBV12-3 or TRBV12-4 and TRBJ2-1; D is ambiguous. Trimming stripped 9 bases from V and 4 bases from J, with 16 bases between. This CDR3 spans 14 amino acids. The CDR3 DNA is TGTGCCAGTGTCCGCGACCCATTATACAATGAGCAGTTCTTC. Translated, it gives CASVRDPLYNEQFF.

This clonotype has just a few counts. The chain links TRBV4-1 to TRBJ1-4, with 9 positions matching TRBD1. V shed 1 base, J shed 10 bases, and the junction held 10 bases outside the gene matches. The germline V gene has CDR1 MGHRA and CDR2 YSYEKL. The CDR3 contains 16 residues. As DNA, the CDR3 is TGCGCCAGCAGCCAAGGGTGGAGACAGGGGGTAGGAAAACTGTTTTTT. As protein: CASSQGWRQGVGKLFF.

This clonotype was seen only a few times. The chain combines TRBV19 with TRBJ1-5, with D possibly being TRBD1 (5 bases). CDR3 size: 15 residues. The germline V gene has CDR1 LNHDA and CDR2 SQIVND (reference sequence). V shed 3 bases and J shed 3 bases, with 12 bases lying between them. CDR3 nucleotide sequence: TGTGCCAGTAGTATTCAGGGTTCGGTCAATCAGCCCCAGCATTTT. Its protein is CASSIQGSVNQPQHF. Full variable domain (outside the CDR3, taken from reference TRBV19 and TRBJ1-5): DGGITQSPKYLFRKEGQNVTLSCEQNLNHDAMYWYRQDPGQGLRLIYYSQIVNDFQKGDIAEGYSVSREKKESFPLTVTSAQKNPTAFYLCASSIQGSVNQPQHFGDGTRLSIL.

Note on this clonotype: This could be a read error, since a much larger clone is one nucleotide away. The chain employs TRBV7-6 and TRBJ2-2; no clear D. Between the trimmed V and J ends, which lost 3 bases and 5 bases, there was a span of 4 bases. Germline V gives CDR1 SGHVS, CDR2 FNYEAQ. The CDR3 spans 12 residues. The CDR3: CASSLWTGELFF. For the CDR3, the DNA is TGTGCCAGCAGCTTGTGGACCGGGGAGCTGTTTTTT.

V and J are TRBV3-1 and TRBJ2-2; D is undetermined. The CDR3 runs to 14 residues. Germline CDR1 is LGHDT and CDR2 is YNNKEL (reference sequence). V lost 3 bases to trimming and J lost 0 bases, with 5 bases between them. The CDR3: CASSQLANTGELFF. The CDR3 nucleotides are TGTGCCAGCAGCCAGCTAGCGAACACCGGGGAGCTGTTTTTT.

The rearrangement links TRBV7-2 to TRBJ2-1, with 11 bases matching TRBD2. The germline V gene encodes CDR1 SGHTA and CDR2 FQGNSA. V was clipped by 8 bases and J by 9 bases; unmatched bases: 9. CDR3 size: 14 residues. In DNA form, the CDR3 reads TGTGCCAGCGGGGTAGCGGGGGGGTATGGTGAGCAGTTCTTC. Residues: CASGVAGGYGEQFF.

This clonotype was counted a few times. The rearrangement uses TRBV7-6 and TRBJ1-1; no definite D call. This CDR3 comprises 17 residues. V was cut by 7 bases and J by 5 bases, with 26 bases left in between. Germline-derived CDR1 and CDR2 are SGHVS and FNYEAQ. The CDR3 reads CASTNPAGLTRYTEAFF. The CDR3 DNA is TGTGCCAGCACCAACCCCGCGGGGTTAACCCGCTATACTGAAGCTTTCTTT.

The rearrangement uses TRBV5-1 and TRBJ2-7, with D maybe TRBD1 (5 bases). Trimming cost V 2 bases and J 2 bases, with 11 bases left between them. This CDR3 contains 14 residues. Germline CDR1 reads SGHRS; CDR2 reads YFSETQ. CDR3 region: CASSFDTGAYEQYF. In DNA form, the CDR3 reads TGCGCCAGCAGCTTCGACACAGGAGCCTACGAGCAGTACTTC.

DNA for the CDR3: TGCAGTGTCCCTAGGGGCAATCAGCCCCAGCATTTT. Its translation: CSVPRGNQPQHF. V is TRBV20-1 and J is TRBJ1-5; D unclear. The V gene lost 7 bases and the J gene lost 2 bases, with 9 bases spanning the gap. CDR1 and CDR2 from the germline V gene are DFQATT and SNEGSKA (reference sequence). CDR3 length: 12 residues.

This clonotype came up a few times. The J gene is TRBJ2-5, the V gene TRBV12-3 or TRBV12-4; TRBD2 might be the D (7 bases). V was clipped by 7 bases and J by 5 bases, with 14 bases between them. CDR3 length: 13 residues. The CDR3 DNA follows: TGTGCCAGCATGGGGGGGCGGCGGGAGACCCAGTACTTC. Residues: CASMGGRRETQYF.

This clonotype was picked up many times. The rearrangement links TRBV7-2 to TRBJ2-7, with 8 nucleotides matching TRBD2. This CDR3 has 14 amino acids. V shed 5 bases and J 6 bases; nucleotides not matched to a gene: 9. In germline, CDR1 is SGHTA, CDR2 FQGNSA. CDR3 nucleotides: TGTGCCAGCAGCGAAGGGGGACTAGAAGGCGAGCAGTACTTC. Protein sequence: CASSEGGLEGEQYF.

The chain employs TRBV6-5 and TRBJ1-4; perhaps TRBD1 as D (5 bases). This CDR3 spans 14 amino acids. Germline V CDR1 and CDR2: MNHEY, SVGAGI. V was cut by 6 bases and J by 8 bases, with 16 bases left in between. CDR3 sequence: CASRPQGFGEKLFF. The DNA for the CDR3 is TGTGCCAGCAGACCCCAGGGATTTGGAGAAAAACTGTTTTTT.

The chain couples TRBV10-3 to TRBJ2-7; D ambiguous. Germline CDR1 reads ENHRY; CDR2 reads SYGVKD. V dropped 0 bases and J dropped 1 base, with 7 bases sitting between them. CDR3 length: 14 residues. The CDR3 DNA is TGTGCCATCAGTGAGTCTGGCAGTTCCTACGAGCAGTACTTC. The encoded protein is CAISESGSSYEQYF.

This sequence joins TRBV7-4 and TRBJ1-6; D gene unclear. Trimming removed 5 bases from V and 0 bases from J, with 8 bases in between. CDR1 is SGHVT and CDR2 is SQSDAQ in the germline V gene. This CDR3 spans 15 amino acids. The CDR3 DNA is TGTGCCAGCAGCGACCGCATCTCCTATAATTCACCCCTCCACTTT. Its protein is CASSDRISYNSPLHF.

In its sample, this clonotype was seen a few times. The V gene is TRBV6-6, the J gene TRBJ1-4; D is unclear. The CDR3 spans 20 residues. V was pared by 2 bases and J by 0 bases, with 22 bases between. Germline V CDR1 and CDR2: MNHNY, SVGAGI (reference sequence). The CDR3: CASSYAYWTARIATNEKLFF. The CDR3 region has the DNA TGTGCCAGCAGTTACGCCTACTGGACGGCCCGTATTGCAACTAATGAAAAACTGTTTTTT.